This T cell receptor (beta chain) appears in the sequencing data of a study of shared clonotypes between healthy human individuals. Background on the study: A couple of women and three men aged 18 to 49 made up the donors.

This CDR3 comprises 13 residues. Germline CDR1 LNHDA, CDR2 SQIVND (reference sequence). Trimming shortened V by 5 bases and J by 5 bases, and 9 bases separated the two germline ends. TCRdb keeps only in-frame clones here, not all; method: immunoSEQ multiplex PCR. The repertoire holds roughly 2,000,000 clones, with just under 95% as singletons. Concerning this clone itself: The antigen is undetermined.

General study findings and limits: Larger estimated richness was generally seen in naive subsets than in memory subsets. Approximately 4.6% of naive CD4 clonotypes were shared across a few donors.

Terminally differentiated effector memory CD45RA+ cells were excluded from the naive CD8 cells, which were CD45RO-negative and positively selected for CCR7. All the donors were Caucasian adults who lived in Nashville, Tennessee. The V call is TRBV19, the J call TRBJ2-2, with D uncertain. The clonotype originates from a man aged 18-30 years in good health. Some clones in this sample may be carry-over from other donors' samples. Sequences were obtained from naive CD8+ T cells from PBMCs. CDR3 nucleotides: TGTGCCAGTAGTGTTACACTGACCGGGGAGCTGTTTTTT. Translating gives CASSVTLTGELFF.